The T cell receptor beta chain described here comes from a study of blood T cell repertoires in COVID-19. Turning to the study itself: PBMCs, B-cell-depleted T cells, or T cells provided the cDNA or gDNA that made up the material.

The V gene's germline CDR1 is MNHNY and CDR2 SVGAGI (reference sequence). The CDR3 runs 15 residues. In the original analysis: The assay estimated nucleated cells by amplifying reference gene primers. TCRdb's table, derived via immunoSEQ multiplex PCR, lists solely in-frame clones and lacks some. V and J calls and clone size are those listed in that table; D and trimming were worked out from the DNA. The sample includes around 330,000 clones, 88% of them seen just once. Patients of the Seattle cohort, enrolled during active infection, were followed longitudinally. The V gene is TRBV6-6, the J gene TRBJ2-6; D uncertain. Sequencing was carried out using peripheral blood. This clonotype was obtained from a woman in her 30s with COVID-19, enrolled during active disease. Here the CDR3 reads CAPTRPPSGANVLTF. CDR3 coding DNA: TGTGCTCCGACACGTCCGCCTTCTGGGGCCAACGTCCTGACTTTC.